The clone carrying this TCR beta chain was recorded many times. The antigen is unknown. Study outcomes and limitations: In terms of TCR gene usage, tumor memory CD4+ T cells clustered together with blood and lymph node memory CD4+ cells, as well as with lymph node naive CD4+ cells.

Semi-nested PCR with Nested Universal Primer A followed constant-region reverse priming of full-length variable regions. MiXCR was run by TCRdb on the 5' RACE reads, yielding one entry per CDR3 protein. The sample lists around 30,000 distinct CDR3 sequences; roughly 24% were seen once. The clonotype was recovered from a female donor with breast cancer. Material: memory CD4+ T cells sorted from blood. Sample subset: memory CD4+ T cells, CD4+CD45RO+CD25-.

The CDR3 is CASSGLAGAREQYF. DNA of the CDR3: TGTGCCAGCAGTGGACTAGCGGGAGCTCGTGAGCAGTACTTC. This sequence joins TRBV28 and TRBJ2-7; 13 nucleotides line up with TRBD2. This CDR3 spans 14 amino acids. Per the germline V gene, CDR1 is MDHEN and CDR2 is SYDVKM. V was pared by 5 bases and J by 7 bases, with 5 bases of the junction left unmatched.